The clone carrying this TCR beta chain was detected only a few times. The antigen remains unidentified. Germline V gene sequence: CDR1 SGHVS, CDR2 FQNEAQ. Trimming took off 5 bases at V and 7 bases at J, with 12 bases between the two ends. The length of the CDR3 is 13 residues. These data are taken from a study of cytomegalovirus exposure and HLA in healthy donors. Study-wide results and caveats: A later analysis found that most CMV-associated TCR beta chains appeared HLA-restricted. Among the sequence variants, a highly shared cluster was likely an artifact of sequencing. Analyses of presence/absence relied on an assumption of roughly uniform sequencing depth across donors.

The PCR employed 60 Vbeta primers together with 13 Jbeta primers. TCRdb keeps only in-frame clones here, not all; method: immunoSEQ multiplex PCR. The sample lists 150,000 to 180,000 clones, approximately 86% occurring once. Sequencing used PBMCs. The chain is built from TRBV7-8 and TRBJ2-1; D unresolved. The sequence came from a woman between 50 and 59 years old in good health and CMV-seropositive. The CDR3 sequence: CASSPPVENEQFF. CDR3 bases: TGTGCCAGCAGCCCCCCCGTCGAGAATGAGCAGTTCTTC.